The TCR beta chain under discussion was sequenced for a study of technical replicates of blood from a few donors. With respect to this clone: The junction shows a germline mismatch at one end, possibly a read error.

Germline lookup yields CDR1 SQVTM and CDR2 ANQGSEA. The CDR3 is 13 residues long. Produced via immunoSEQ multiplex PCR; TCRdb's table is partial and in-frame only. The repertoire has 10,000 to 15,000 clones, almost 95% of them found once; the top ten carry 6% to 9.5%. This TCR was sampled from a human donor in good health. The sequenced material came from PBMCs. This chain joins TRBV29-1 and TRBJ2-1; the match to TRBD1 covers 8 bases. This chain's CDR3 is CSGEGSGGREQFF. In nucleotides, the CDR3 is TGCAGCGGTGAAGGTTCAGGGGGCAGGGAGCAGTTCTTC.